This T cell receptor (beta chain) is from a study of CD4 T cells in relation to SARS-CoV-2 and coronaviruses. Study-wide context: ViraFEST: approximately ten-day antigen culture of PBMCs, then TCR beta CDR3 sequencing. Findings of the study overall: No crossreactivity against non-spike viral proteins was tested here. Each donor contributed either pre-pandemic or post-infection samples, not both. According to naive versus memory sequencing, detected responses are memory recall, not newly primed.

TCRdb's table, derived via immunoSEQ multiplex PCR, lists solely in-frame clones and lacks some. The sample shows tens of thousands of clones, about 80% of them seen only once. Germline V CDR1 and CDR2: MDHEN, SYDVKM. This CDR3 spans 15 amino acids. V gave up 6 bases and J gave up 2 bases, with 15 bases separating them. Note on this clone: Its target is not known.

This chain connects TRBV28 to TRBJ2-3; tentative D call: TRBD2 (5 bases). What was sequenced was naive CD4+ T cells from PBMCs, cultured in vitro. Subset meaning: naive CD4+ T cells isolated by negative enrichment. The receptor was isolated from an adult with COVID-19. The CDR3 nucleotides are TGTGCCAGCAGCCCCGTAGACGGGGACACAGATACGCAGTATTTT. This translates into CASSPVDGDTDTQYF. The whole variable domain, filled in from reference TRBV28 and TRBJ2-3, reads DVKVTQSSRYLVKRTGEKVFLECVQDMDHENMFWYRQDPGLGLRLIYFSYDVKMKEKGDIPEGYSVSREKKERFSLILESASTNQTSMYLCASSPVDGDTDTQYFGPGTRLTVL.